The rows below give T cell receptor beta chains drawn from one sample of a study of blood T cell repertoires in COVID-19. Sequencing was performed with immunoSEQ multiplex PCR; in TCRdb, only in-frame clones are kept and a portion is missing. The data contain hundreds of thousands of clones, around 87% of them singletons. The sample was peripheral blood. Receptor source: a woman aged 25-40 years who had recovered from COVID-19. Each CDR3 is given with its conserved first and last residue. Fields, in order: V gene, clone size, D gene, J gene, CDR3 protein, CDR3 DNA. A D gene is named only where the DNA matches it firmly. Part of the rows lack a size; the others show once, few, many or a class for expanded clones.

v_call: TRBV27
clone_size: NA
d_call: TRBD2
j_call: TRBJ2-7
cdr3_aa: CASSFSRDLFSGKEYEQYF
cdr3_nt: TGTGCCAGCAGTTTTAGCCGCGATCTTTTTAGCGGGAAAGAATACGAGCAGTACTTC

v_call: TRBV13
clone_size: NA
d_call: NA
j_call: TRBJ2-2
cdr3_aa: CASSSTGTSGTGELFF
cdr3_nt: TGTGCCAGCAGCTCAACCGGGACTTCGGGAACCGGGGAGCTGTTTTTT

v_call: TRBV9
clone_size: NA
d_call: TRBD2
j_call: TRBJ2-2
cdr3_aa: CASSVALAANTGELFF
cdr3_nt: TGTGCCAGCAGCGTAGCACTAGCGGCGAACACCGGGGAGCTGTTTTTT

v_call: TRBV3-1/TRBV3-2
clone_size: NA
d_call: NA
j_call: TRBJ1-3
cdr3_aa: CASSQHRETSGNTIYF
cdr3_nt: TGTGCCAGCAGCCAACACAGGGAGACATCTGGAAACACCATATATTTT

v_call: TRBV5-1
clone_size: NA
d_call: NA
j_call: TRBJ2-1
cdr3_aa: CASSPLSTYNEQFF
cdr3_nt: TGCGCCAGCAGCCCACTAAGTACGTACAATGAGCAGTTCTTC

v_call: TRBV29-1
clone_size: NA
d_call: NA
j_call: TRBJ1-3
cdr3_aa: CSVEQGTRGNTIYF
cdr3_nt: TGCAGCGTTGAGCAGGGAACGCGAGGAAACACCATATATTTT

v_call: TRBV6-6
clone_size: NA
d_call: TRBD2
j_call: TRBJ2-7
cdr3_aa: CAVSGGAYEQYF
cdr3_nt: TGTGCCGTGAGCGGGGGGGCATACGAGCAGTACTTC

v_call: TRBV27
clone_size: NA
d_call: NA
j_call: TRBJ1-1
cdr3_aa: CASSFGGPTEAFF
cdr3_nt: TGTGCCAGCAGTTTCGGGGGGCCAACGGAAGCTTTCTTT

v_call: TRBV4-2
clone_size: NA
d_call: NA
j_call: TRBJ1-3
cdr3_aa: CASSQAVDSQNTIYF
cdr3_nt: TGTGCCAGCAGCCAAGCCGTGGACAGCCAAAACACCATATATTTT

v_call: TRBV4-1
clone_size: NA
d_call: NA
j_call: TRBJ1-5
cdr3_aa: CASSQGGGLNQPQHF
cdr3_nt: TGCGCCAGCAGCCAAGGCGGGGGACTCAATCAGCCCCAGCATTTT

v_call: TRBV7-9
clone_size: NA
d_call: NA
j_call: TRBJ2-1
cdr3_aa: CASSLGLSNEQFF
cdr3_nt: TGTGCCAGCAGCTTGGGACTTTCCAATGAGCAGTTCTTC

v_call: TRBV19
clone_size: NA
d_call: NA
j_call: TRBJ1-2
cdr3_aa: CASYGVGYTF
cdr3_nt: TGTGCCAGTTACGGGGTTGGCTACACCTTC

v_call: TRBV5-1
clone_size: NA
d_call: NA
j_call: TRBJ1-1
cdr3_aa: CASSTGNTEAFF
cdr3_nt: TGCGCCAGCAGCACAGGTAACACTGAAGCTTTCTTT

v_call: TRBV25-1
clone_size: NA
d_call: TRBD1
j_call: TRBJ1-2
cdr3_aa: CASSGGGTVSYGYTF
cdr3_nt: TGTGCCAGCAGTGGGGGCGGGACAGTTTCCTATGGCTACACCTTC

v_call: TRBV7-7
clone_size: NA
d_call: TRBD1
j_call: TRBJ2-7
cdr3_aa: CASSLACRDRTYEQYF
cdr3_nt: TGTGCTAGCAGCTTAGCTTGCCGGGACAGGACCTACGAGCAGTACTTC

v_call: TRBV27
clone_size: once
d_call: NA
j_call: TRBJ2-7
cdr3_aa: CASSLRAGAPTYEQYF
cdr3_nt: TGTGCCAGCAGTTTGAGGGCGGGGGCCCCAACCTACGAGCAGTACTTC

v_call: TRBV6-5
clone_size: NA
d_call: NA
j_call: TRBJ1-3
cdr3_aa: CASSYSIAIGNTIYF
cdr3_nt: TGTGCCAGCAGTTACTCTATCGCGATTGGAAACACCATATATTTT

v_call: TRBV7-2
clone_size: NA
d_call: TRBD1
j_call: TRBJ1-5
cdr3_aa: CASSQHGTGGRVSNQPQHF
cdr3_nt: TGTGCCAGCAGCCAGCATGGGACAGGGGGCCGGGTGAGCAATCAGCCCCAGCATTTT

v_call: TRBV4-1
clone_size: once
d_call: NA
j_call: TRBJ2-1
cdr3_aa: CASSQGQDSYSYNEQFF
cdr3_nt: TGCGCCAGCAGCCAAGGACAAGACAGCTACTCCTACAATGAGCAGTTCTTC

v_call: TRBV19
clone_size: NA
d_call: TRBD1
j_call: TRBJ1-1
cdr3_aa: CASTDRATEAFF
cdr3_nt: TGTGCCAGTACCGACAGGGCCACTGAAGCTTTCTTT

v_call: TRBV3-1/TRBV3-2
clone_size: NA
d_call: NA
j_call: TRBJ1-1
cdr3_aa: CASSSVQNTEAFF
cdr3_nt: TGTGCCAGCAGTAGTGTCCAGAACACTGAAGCTTTCTTT

v_call: TRBV28
clone_size: NA
d_call: TRBD2
j_call: TRBJ2-1
cdr3_aa: CASNKGGFAGGNEQFF
cdr3_nt: TGTGCCAGCAACAAGGGGGGCTTTGCGGGAGGAAATGAGCAGTTCTTC

v_call: TRBV9
clone_size: NA
d_call: NA
j_call: TRBJ1-3
cdr3_aa: CASSAGGWDPSGNTIYF
cdr3_nt: TGTGCCAGCAGCGCCGGGGGATGGGACCCCTCTGGAAACACCATATATTTT

v_call: TRBV4-1
clone_size: NA
d_call: NA
j_call: TRBJ2-3
cdr3_aa: CASSQDRHSGADTQYF
cdr3_nt: TGCGCCAGCAGCCAAGATAGGCACTCGGGGGCAGATACGCAGTATTTT

v_call: TRBV28
clone_size: NA
d_call: NA
j_call: TRBJ1-1
cdr3_aa: CASSLKRNTEAFF
cdr3_nt: TGTGCCAGCAGTTTAAAGAGGAACACTGAAGCTTTCTTT

v_call: TRBV3-1/TRBV3-2
clone_size: NA
d_call: TRBD1
j_call: TRBJ2-3
cdr3_aa: CASRKTGNTDTQYF
cdr3_nt: TGTGCCAGCAGGAAGACAGGGAACACAGATACGCAGTATTTT

v_call: TRBV29-1
clone_size: NA
d_call: TRBD2
j_call: TRBJ2-1
cdr3_aa: CSVATSGRASEQFF
cdr3_nt: TGCAGCGTTGCTACTAGCGGGAGGGCCAGTGAGCAGTTCTTC

v_call: TRBV18
clone_size: NA
d_call: TRBD1
j_call: TRBJ2-1
cdr3_aa: CASSPVDRDNEQFF
cdr3_nt: TGTGCCAGCTCACCAGTCGACAGGGACAATGAGCAGTTCTTC

v_call: TRBV29-1
clone_size: NA
d_call: NA
j_call: TRBJ1-1
cdr3_aa: CSVDPGHRPEAFF
cdr3_nt: TGCAGCGTTGATCCAGGGCACCGTCCTGAAGCTTTCTTT

v_call: TRBV2
clone_size: NA
d_call: TRBD1
j_call: TRBJ2-1
cdr3_aa: CASRRDRGWNNEQFF
cdr3_nt: TGTGCCAGCAGGAGGGACAGGGGGTGGAACAATGAGCAGTTCTTC

v_call: TRBV28
clone_size: NA
d_call: NA
j_call: TRBJ1-6
cdr3_aa: CASSSRDYLYSPLHF
cdr3_nt: TGTGCCAGCAGTTCTCGGGACTACCTTTACTCACCCCTCCACTTT

v_call: TRBV10-2
clone_size: NA
d_call: NA
j_call: TRBJ1-3
cdr3_aa: CASSEGQAGNTIYF
cdr3_nt: TGCGCCAGCAGTGAAGGCCAGGCTGGAAACACCATATATTTT

v_call: TRBV19
clone_size: NA
d_call: NA
j_call: TRBJ1-6
cdr3_aa: CASSTPGLNNSPLHF
cdr3_nt: TGTGCCAGTAGTACCCCGGGTCTTAATAATTCACCCCTCCACTTT

v_call: TRBV4-1
clone_size: NA
d_call: TRBD2
j_call: TRBJ2-3
cdr3_aa: CASSQDLGLLADTQYF
cdr3_nt: TGCGCCAGCAGCCAAGATCTGGGACTACTGGCAGATACGCAGTATTTT

v_call: TRBV5-1
clone_size: few
d_call: TRBD1
j_call: TRBJ2-2
cdr3_aa: CAAGQGRTGELFF
cdr3_nt: TGCGCCGCCGGACAGGGGAGGACCGGGGAGCTGTTTTTT

v_call: TRBV28
clone_size: NA
d_call: NA
j_call: TRBJ2-7
cdr3_aa: CASRIWDSGEQYF
cdr3_nt: TGTGCCAGCAGGATATGGGACTCGGGCGAGCAGTACTTC

v_call: TRBV7-9
clone_size: once
d_call: NA
j_call: TRBJ1-1
cdr3_aa: CASSFWAGAEAFF
cdr3_nt: TGTGCCAGCAGCTTTTGGGCAGGCGCTGAAGCTTTCTTT

v_call: TRBV4-1
clone_size: NA
d_call: NA
j_call: TRBJ2-7
cdr3_aa: CASSHSNEQYF
cdr3_nt: TGCGCCAGCAGCCATAGCAACGAGCAGTACTTC

v_call: TRBV5-6
clone_size: NA
d_call: NA
j_call: TRBJ2-7
cdr3_aa: CASSLSYRSYEQYF
cdr3_nt: TGTGCCAGCAGCTTGTCCTACCGTTCCTACGAGCAGTACTTC

v_call: TRBV19
clone_size: NA
d_call: NA
j_call: TRBJ2-6
cdr3_aa: CASSIWQGPSGANVLTF
cdr3_nt: TGTGCCAGTAGTATCTGGCAGGGCCCCTCTGGGGCCAACGTCCTGACTTTC

v_call: TRBV10-2
clone_size: NA
d_call: NA
j_call: TRBJ2-7
cdr3_aa: CASSRQGPRSSYEQYF
cdr3_nt: TGCGCCAGCTCGAGGCAGGGGCCAAGGAGCTCCTACGAGCAGTACTTC

v_call: TRBV5-4
clone_size: NA
d_call: NA
j_call: TRBJ2-7
cdr3_aa: CASNRRGRYEQYF
cdr3_nt: TGTGCCAGCAATAGGAGGGGGCGCTACGAGCAGTACTTC

v_call: TRBV2
clone_size: once
d_call: TRBD2
j_call: TRBJ2-2
cdr3_aa: CASSVRALRERGTGELFF
cdr3_nt: TGTGCCAGCAGTGTCCGGGCGTTGCGGGAGAGGGGCACCGGGGAGCTGTTTTTT